There are many counts of the clone carrying this TCR beta chain. The TCRbeta library was prepared with unique molecular identifiers. Each CDR3 protein gets one entry after TCRdb re-called the PCR reads with MiXCR. The sample yields about 640,000 distinct CDR3 sequences, roughly 15% seen once. The sample comes from a study of T-cell reconstitution after alpha-beta-depleted transplantation in children. The sequencing used PBMCs from the stem cell graft donor, collected from the stem cell graft. The receptor's source is a human donor who donated a stem cell graft to a child with acute myeloid leukemia.

CDR3 loop: CSARVFARGYGYTF. The CDR3 nucleotides are TGCAGTGCTAGGGTTTTTGCCCGGGGCTATGGCTACACCTTC. The J gene is TRBJ1-2, the V gene TRBV20-1; D is unclear. Trimming pared 3 bases from V and 4 bases from J, leaving 15 bases between. The length of the CDR3 is 14 residues. The germline V gene has CDR1 DFQATT and CDR2 SNEGSKA (reference sequence).